The following is a T cell receptor beta chain sequence with its context. The antigen remains undetermined. These data come from a study of Tregs in tolerant kidney transplant recipients. As for the study in general: CD4+CD25+CD127- cells came from approximately three-day belatacept mixed lymphocyte reactions, some with roughly 5-day graft donor restimulation.

Findings of the study overall: This study did not directly address biological reproducibility. Expanding Tregs on activated donor B cells appeared to best identify donor-specific TCRbeta clones.

Germline-derived CDR1 and CDR2 are SGHNT and YENEEA. The V gene end was trimmed by 5 bases and the J gene end by 9 bases; junction bases not matched to a gene: 10. CDR3 length equals 15 residues. Sequenced by immunoSEQ multiplex PCR; TCRdb stores in-frame clones only, minus some. This sample carries about 16,000 clones, roughly 58% of them seen once, and the ten largest clones take around 3.5%. The V call is TRBV11-3, the J call TRBJ2-3; 11 positions match TRBD2. The clonotype comes from a human donor in good health. Sequencing was done on a sample of Tregs from blood cultured with allogeneic cells. The CDR3 is CASSHSGGDQMTQYF. In DNA, the CDR3 is TGTGCCAGCAGCCATAGCGGGGGGGATCAGATGACGCAGTATTTT.